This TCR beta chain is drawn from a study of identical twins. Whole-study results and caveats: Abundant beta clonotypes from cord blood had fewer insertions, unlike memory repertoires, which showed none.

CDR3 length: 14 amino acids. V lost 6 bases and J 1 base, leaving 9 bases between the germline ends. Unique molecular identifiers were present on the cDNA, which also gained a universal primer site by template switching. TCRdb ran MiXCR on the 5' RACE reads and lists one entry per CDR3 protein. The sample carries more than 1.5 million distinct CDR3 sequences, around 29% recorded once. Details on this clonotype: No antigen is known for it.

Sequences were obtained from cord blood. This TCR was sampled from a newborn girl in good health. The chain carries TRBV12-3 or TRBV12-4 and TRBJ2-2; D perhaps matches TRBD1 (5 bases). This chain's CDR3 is CASRRQMNTGELFF. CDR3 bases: TGTGCCAGCAGGCGACAGATGAACACCGGGGAGCTGTTTTTT.